These 4 T cell receptor beta chains were sequenced from one sample in a study of blood T cell repertoires in COVID-19 (TCRdb year 2020). The library was obtained by the immunoSEQ multiplex PCR assay. In TCRdb, the immuneACCESS table is reduced to in-frame sequences with V and J assigned. These tables do not hold every clone; where another copy was compared, an unresolved V gene accounts for under half, and the others remain unexplained. Across this sample there are 120,000 to 150,000 clones, with 80% to 90% seen only once. The top ten clones comprise around 40% of the sample. Sequencing was carried out using peripheral blood. Every receptor here comes from a human donor in a cohort sampled during active COVID-19.

The chain carries TRBV28 and TRBJ1-3; TRBD1 agrees at 7 bases. Germline CDR1 is MDHEN and CDR2 is SYDVKM. The CDR3 is 16 residues long. J gave up 0 bases and V 5 bases, and 7 bases lay outside the gene matches. The CDR3 bases are TGTGCCAGCAGTCCGGCGGGACAGAGCTCTGGAAACACCATATATTTT. It yields the protein CASSPAGQSSGNTIYF.

The chain employs TRBV5-4 and TRBJ2-1; the match to TRBD1 covers 10 bases. J gave up 8 bases and V 4 bases, and 9 bases lay outside the gene matches. Germline assignment: CDR1 SGHNT and CDR2 YYREEE (reference sequence). This CDR3 has 15 amino acids. CDR3 protein: CASSVGTGVSDEQFF. The CDR3 nucleotides read TGTGCCAGCAGCGTGGGGACAGGGGTTAGCGATGAGCAGTTCTTC.

In its sample, this clone was seen once. The V gene is TRBV11-2, the J gene TRBJ2-5; 9 nucleotides line up with TRBD2. V shed 5 bases and J 5 bases; nucleotides not matched to a gene: 9. Germline CDR1 SGHAT, CDR2 FQNNGV. This CDR3 is built from 15 residues. The CDR3 sequence: CASSPSSGGGETQYF. CDR3 DNA sequence: TGTGCCAGCAGCCCCAGTAGCGGGGGTGGCGAGACCCAGTACTTC.

This chain connects TRBV6-5 to TRBJ1-1; D ambiguous. Germline V gene sequence: CDR1 MNHEY, CDR2 SVGAGI. V gave up 4 bases and J gave up 5 bases, with 5 bases separating them. This CDR3 comprises 11 residues. The CDR3 region is CASSSLTEAFF. The CDR3 bases are TGTGCCAGCAGTTCCCTTACTGAAGCTTTCTTT.